Listed here are 30 T cell receptor beta chains from one sample, sequenced in a study of cytomegalovirus exposure and HLA in healthy donors. Clones were sequenced by immunoSEQ multiplex PCR, and TCRdb holds only the in-frame ones, with some missing. In the table there are 55,000 to 80,000 clones, 85% to 95% of which are singletons. Source material: PBMCs. Receptors were obtained from a woman aged 18-30 years in good health and CMV-seropositive.

This rearrangement joins TRBV2 to TRBJ1-3; 8 bases are a match to TRBD1. The CDR3 is made up of 16 amino acids. Germline lookup yields CDR1 SNHLY and CDR2 FYNNEI. After removal of 3 bases from V and 4 bases from J, the junction contained 8 bases not matched to a gene. Here the CDR3 reads CASSELGQVPGNTIYF. CDR3 sequence (DNA): TGTGCCAGCAGTGAGTTGGGACAGGTTCCAGGAAACACCATATATTTT.

J is TRBJ2-7 and V is TRBV7-3; D remains unclear. CDR1 and CDR2 (germline): SGHTA, FQGTGA. The CDR3 is 15 amino acids. V lost 2 bases and J 3 bases, leaving 14 bases between the germline ends. CDR3 DNA sequence: TGTGCCAGCAGCTTACAACCAATCGAGGACTACGAGCAGTACTTC. Protein sequence: CASSLQPIEDYEQYF.

V and J are TRBV29-1 and TRBJ2-1, with TRBD1 matching over 10 bases. Germline trimming cut 0 bases from V and 8 bases from J; bases unmatched to any gene: 16. CDR3 size: 18 residues. Germline loops: CDR1 SQVTM, CDR2 ANQGSEA. In DNA form, the CDR3 reads TGCAGCGTTGAAGATAACTCCCCGGGGCCGACAGGGGGCGATGAGCAGTTCTTC. This codes for CSVEDNSPGPTGGDEQFF.

The genes are TRBV5-8 and TRBJ2-1; the match to TRBD2 covers 11 bases. With V trimmed by 0 bases and J by 7 bases, 6 bases remained unmatched. The CDR3 extends over 16 amino acids. Per germline, CDR1 SGHTS and CDR2 YDEGEE. The CDR3, as DNA: TGTGCCAGCAGCTTGGGACTAGCGGGAACGTGGAATGAGCAGTTCTTC. Translated, it gives CASSLGLAGTWNEQFF.

This rearrangement joins TRBV27 to TRBJ2-1; TRBD2 agrees at 14 bases. Germline assignment: CDR1 MNHEY and CDR2 SMNVEV (reference sequence). The V and J ends lost 6 bases and 8 bases, in that order; junction bases with no gene match: 9. The CDR3 spans 16 residues. The CDR3 DNA is TGTGCCAGCAGCGGGCTCGGGACTAGCGGGAGCTATGAGCAGTTCTTC. Amino acid sequence: CASSGLGTSGSYEQFF.

The rearrangement links TRBV19 to TRBJ1-2; tentatively, D is TRBD1 (5 bases). The germline V gene has CDR1 LNHDA and CDR2 SQIVND (reference sequence). CDR3 size: 13 residues. Trimming removed 6 bases at V and 3 bases at J, with 11 bases between. The CDR3 loop reads CASSLGVHYGYTF. CDR3 DNA: TGTGCCAGTAGCCTAGGGGTACACTATGGCTACACCTTC.

The rearrangement uses TRBV19 and TRBJ1-5, with TRBD1 identical over 10 bases. J was trimmed by 6 bases and V by 3 bases; bases with no gene match: 5. The CDR3 runs 15 residues. Germline CDR1 is LNHDA and CDR2 is SQIVND (reference sequence). The CDR3 region is CASSMGTGVGQPQHF. CDR3 nucleotides: TGTGCCAGTAGTATGGGGACAGGGGTCGGTCAGCCCCAGCATTTT.

This chain uses TRBV25-1 with TRBJ1-4; D may be TRBD1 (5 bases). CDR3 length equals 15 residues. From germline, CDR1 is MGHDK and CDR2 SYGVNS. V lost 3 bases and J lost 4, with 12 bases in between. The CDR3: CASSDAGRRNEKLFF. The CDR3, as DNA: TGTGCCAGCAGTGATGCGGGGCGTCGTAATGAAAAACTGTTTTTT.

The V gene is TRBV7-2, the J gene TRBJ2-5; D might be TRBD2 (7 bases). Germline CDR1 is SGHTA and CDR2 is FQGNSA. Trimming stripped 0 bases from V and 5 bases from J, with 10 bases between. This CDR3 is 14 amino acids long. CDR3 sequence: CASSLAGGHETQYF. The CDR3 region has the DNA TGTGCCAGCAGCTTAGCGGGGGGGCACGAGACCCAGTACTTC. Based on the CDR3 plus reference TRBV7-2 and TRBJ2-5, the full variable domain is GAGVSQSPSNKVTEKGKDVELRCDPISGHTALYWYRQSLGQGLEFLIYFQGNSAPDKSGLPSDRFSAERTGGSVSTLTIQRTQQEDSAVYLCASSLAGGHETQYFGPGTRLLVL.

This chain connects TRBV7-3 to TRBJ2-1, with no clear D. Germline CDR1 is SGHTA and CDR2 is FQGTGA. Trimming took off 3 bases at V and 3 bases at J, with 18 bases between the two ends. The CDR3 length is 17 residues. The CDR3 spells CASSLGPLSAYYNEQFF. CDR3 in DNA: TGTGCCAGCAGCTTGGGTCCATTAAGCGCCTACTACAATGAGCAGTTCTTC.

This chain links TRBV27 with TRBJ2-6; TRBD1 aligns across 8 bases. With V trimmed by 6 bases and J by 3 bases, 4 bases remained unmatched. Germline CDR1 reads MNHEY; CDR2 reads SMNVEV (reference sequence). The CDR3 has 15 residues. CDR3 nucleotides: TGTGCCAGCAGCCCCAGGGGGCTTGGGGCCAACGTCCTGACTTTC. This encodes CASSPRGLGANVLTF.

The V and J genes are TRBV18 and TRBJ2-7, with unresolved D. CDR1 and CDR2 from the germline V gene are KGHSH and LQKENI. This CDR3 has 14 amino acids. V was cut by 6 bases and J by 1 base, with 13 bases left in between. CDR3 DNA sequence: TGTGCCAGCTCTACTTCCGCCATATCCTACGAGCAGTACTTC. Its translation is CASSTSAISYEQYF.

The chain uses TRBV5-1 and TRBJ2-3, with 7 bases that match TRBD1. This CDR3 has 14 amino acids. Germline values: CDR1 SGHRS, CDR2 YFSETQ. The V gene end was trimmed by 4 bases and the J gene end by 10 bases; junction bases not matched to a gene: 12. The CDR3, as DNA: TGCGCCAGCAGCCCCCAAGGGGTACAGGGGCCGCAGTATTTT. It specifies CASSPQGVQGPQYF.

This chain joins TRBV5-1 and TRBJ1-6, with a possible D match to TRBD1 (5 bases). The CDR3 loop spans 16 amino acids. The germline V gene encodes CDR1 SGHRS and CDR2 YFSETQ. V dropped 0 bases and J dropped 9 bases, with 16 bases sitting between them. CDR3 sequence (DNA): TGCGCCAGCAGCTTGGGAAGAGGCCAGGGAGGTTCACCCCTCCACTTT. This gives the protein CASSLGRGQGGSPLHF.

This chain links TRBV7-3 with TRBJ2-1; possibly TRBD1 for D (6 bases). The CDR3 is 15 amino acids. The V gene lost 4 bases and the J gene lost 1 base, with 11 bases spanning the gap. The germline gives CDR1 SGHTA, CDR2 FQGTGA. This chain's CDR3 is CASSSQQGSYNEQFF. In nucleotides, the CDR3 is TGTGCCAGCAGCTCACAACAGGGTTCCTACAATGAGCAGTTCTTC.

This chain connects TRBV27 to TRBJ1-1, with TRBD1 matching over 8 bases. Germline CDR1 reads MNHEY; CDR2 reads SMNVEV (reference sequence). The CDR3 loop spans 16 amino acids. After removal of 5 bases from V and 2 bases from J, the junction contained 10 bases not matched to a gene. The CDR3 spells CASSLDPRGLNTEAFF. CDR3 bases: TGTGCCAGCAGTCTCGACCCCAGGGGGCTTAACACTGAAGCTTTCTTT.

This CDR3 reads CASHSTTYSHYGYTF. CDR3 nucleotides: TGTGCCAGCCATAGCACCACCTACTCACACTATGGCTACACCTTC. The chain uses TRBV6-6 and TRBJ1-2; D is undetermined. The length of the CDR3 is 15 residues. V dropped 8 bases and J dropped 3 bases, with 19 bases sitting between them. CDR1 is MNHNY, CDR2 SVGAGI, per germline (reference sequence).

This clone appeared a few times. The chain joins TRBV19 to TRBJ2-6, with D maybe TRBD2 (7 bases). Germline V CDR1 and CDR2: LNHDA, SQIVND (reference sequence). V gave up 5 bases and J gave up 2 bases, with 19 bases separating them. The CDR3 runs to 18 residues. For the CDR3, the DNA is TGTGCCAGTAGTCCGCGGGGGCAGGGGAGCCCTGGGGCCAACGTCCTGACTTTC. Encoded protein: CASSPRGQGSPGANVLTF.

This chain joins TRBV19 and TRBJ1-5; TRBD1 might be the D (5 bases). With 5 bases removed from V and 3 bases from J, the gap between germline ends came to 14 bases. Germline lookup yields CDR1 LNHDA and CDR2 SQIVND (reference sequence). The CDR3 covers 15 residues. The DNA for the CDR3 is TGTGCCAGTAGTTGGCTACAGGAAAACAATCAGCCCCAGCATTTT. Translation: CASSWLQENNQPQHF.

The chain uses TRBV5-1 and TRBJ2-7; TRBD1 matches at 9 bases. The CDR3 is 14 residues long. Looked up from germline, CDR1 is SGHRS and CDR2 is YFSETQ. The J segment lost 4 bases and the V segment lost 6 bases, leaving 8 bases of the junction unmatched. Here the CDR3 DNA reads TGCGCCAGCAACGGACAGGGGAGGGATTACGAGCAGTACTTC. It specifies CASNGQGRDYEQYF. Filled out from reference TRBV5-1 and TRBJ2-7, the complete variable domain reads KAGVTQTPRYLIKTRGQQVTLSCSPISGHRSVSWYQQTPGQGLQFLFEYFSETQRNKGNFPGRFSGRQFSNSRSEMNVSTLELGDSALYLCASNGQGRDYEQYFGPGTRLTVT.

This clone was seen more than once but under ten times. This rearrangement joins TRBV28 to TRBJ1-1; a weak D match, TRBD1 (5 bases). Germline CDR1 reads MDHEN; CDR2 reads SYDVKM. This CDR3 has 13 amino acids. V was shortened by 5 bases and J by 0 bases, with 7 bases between the two germline ends. In DNA form, the CDR3 reads TGTGCCAGCAGTGTAGGGGTGAACACTGAAGCTTTCTTT. This gives the protein CASSVGVNTEAFF.

The V and J genes are TRBV19 and TRBJ2-7, with TRBD2 identical over 7 bases. Germline V lookup: CDR1 LNHDA, CDR2 SQIVND (reference sequence). The ends lost 5 bases at V and 1 base at J; junction bases unmatched: 5. CDR3 size: 14 residues. DNA for the CDR3: TGTGCCAGTAGTTGGGGTAGCGGGTCCTACGAGCAGTACTTC. Translated, it gives CASSWGSGSYEQYF.

The genes are TRBV28 and TRBJ2-7, with D tentatively TRBD1 (6 bases). CDR1 is MDHEN and CDR2 is SYDVKM in the germline V gene. The CDR3 runs to 14 residues. V was cut by 6 bases and J by 3 bases, with 15 bases left in between. The CDR3 reads CASRPRDKHYEQYF. DNA of the CDR3: TGTGCCAGCAGACCCCGGGACAAACACTACGAGCAGTACTTC.

In this sample, this clone turned up once. The gene calls are TRBV7-3 and TRBJ2-3, with D maybe TRBD1 (5 bases). Germline CDR1 is SGHTA and CDR2 is FQGTGA. Between the trimmed V and J ends, which lost 6 bases and 9 bases, there was a span of 13 bases. The CDR3 covers 12 residues. This chain's CDR3 is CASSNPKGTQYF. CDR3 coding DNA: TGTGCCAGCAGTAACCCCAAGGGGACGCAGTATTTT.

The J gene is TRBJ1-6, the V gene TRBV6-6; 9 bases map to TRBD1. The germline V gene encodes CDR1 MNHNY and CDR2 SVGAGI (reference sequence). The ends lost 6 bases at V and 9 bases at J; junction bases unmatched: 9. The CDR3 is 15 residues long. CDR3 amino acids: CASRPPGQGSSPLHF. DNA for the CDR3: TGTGCCAGCAGACCCCCGGGACAGGGTTCTTCACCCCTCCACTTT.

The chain links TRBV15 to TRBJ2-2, with D perhaps TRBD2 (6 bases). V dropped 0 bases and J dropped 3 bases, with 14 bases sitting between them. The CDR3 has 17 residues. Per germline, CDR1 LNHNV and CDR2 YYDKDF (reference sequence). The CDR3 DNA sequence: TGTGCCACCAGCAGAGATCTAAGGGCGGGATACACCGGGGAGCTGTTTTTT. It encodes CATSRDLRAGYTGELFF. Variable domain in full (rest from reference TRBV15 and TRBJ2-2): DAMVIQNPRYQVTQFGKPVTLSCSQTLNHNVMYWYQQKSSQAPKLLFHYYDKDFNNEADTPDNFQSRRPNTSFCFLDIRSPGLGDTAMYLCATSRDLRAGYTGELFFGEGSRLTVL.

The V call is TRBV5-1, the J call TRBJ2-7; 9 nucleotides agree with TRBD1. CDR3 length equals 14 residues. The ends lost 4 bases at V and 6 bases at J; junction bases unmatched: 8. Germline CDR1 is SGHRS and CDR2 is YFSETQ. CDR3 in amino acids: CASSGGTGTREQYF. CDR3 DNA sequence: TGCGCCAGCAGCGGGGGGACAGGGACGCGCGAGCAGTACTTC.

The chain uses TRBV10-1 and TRBJ2-7, with D maybe TRBD2 (5 bases). Germline CDR1 and CDR2: WNHNN and SYGVQD (reference sequence). The CDR3 loop spans 15 amino acids. Trimming stripped 6 bases from V and 4 bases from J, with 19 bases between. The CDR3 sequence: CASSPRVGGEYEQYF. CDR3 in DNA: TGCGCCAGCAGCCCCCGGGTAGGAGGTGAATACGAGCAGTACTTC.

V and J are TRBV7-6 and TRBJ2-6; D ambiguous. Trimming removed 2 bases at V and 0 bases at J, with 11 bases between. Germline V CDR1 and CDR2: SGHVS, FNYEAQ. The CDR3 extends over 17 amino acids. CDR3 protein: CASSLRVPSSGANVLTF. In nucleotides, the CDR3 is TGTGCCAGCAGCTTAAGAGTCCCTTCCTCTGGGGCCAACGTCCTGACTTTC. Supplemented by reference TRBV7-6 and TRBJ2-6, the full variable domain reads GAGVSQSPRYKVTKRGQDVALRCDPISGHVSLYWYRQALGQGPEFLTYFNYEAQQDKSGLPNDRFSAERPEGSISTLTIQRTEQRDSAMYRCASSLRVPSSGANVLTFGAGSRLTVL.

J is TRBJ2-1 and V is TRBV2; D not resolved. V lost 5 bases and J lost 2, with 7 bases in between. CDR1 is SNHLY and CDR2 is FYNNEI in the germline V gene. This CDR3 is 13 amino acids long. CDR3 in amino acids: CASSITAYNEQFF. In DNA form, the CDR3 reads TGTGCCAGCAGTATCACAGCCTACAATGAGCAGTTCTTC.